This T cell receptor beta chain was captured by sequencing in a study of cytomegalovirus exposure and HLA in healthy donors. Study outcomes and limitations: According to an earlier analysis, most TCR beta V segments yielded productive rearrangements about 90% or about 30% of the time. Accurate prediction of HLA-A and HLA-B alleles (for most subjects) was reportedly achieved from TCR beta sequences.

In the case of this clone: No antigen is known for it.

This CDR3 region has 19 residues. The V segment lost 3 bases and the J segment 0 bases; nucleotides outside the gene matches: 5. Germline loops: CDR1 SGHTA, CDR2 FQGNSA. With 60 Vbeta and 13 Jbeta primers, the PCR was carried out. The data were produced by immunoSEQ multiplex PCR, yet TCRdb's version contains in-frame clones alone and is incomplete. This table has roughly 190,000 clones, about 77% appearing once. The clonotype was recovered from a young man in good health and CMV-seropositive. Sequenced input: PBMCs. This chain connects TRBV7-2 to TRBJ2-1; TRBD2 matches 16 bases. The CDR3 bases are TGTGCCAGCAGCTTGGCGGGACTAGCGGGAGGGCCCTCCTACAATGAGCAGTTCTTC. Its translation: CASSLAGLAGGPSYNEQFF.